This TCR beta chain was sequenced for a study of OX40 agonist ivuxolimab in advanced cancers. Overall study: Patients were treated with intravenous ivuxolimab, dosed at 0.01 to 10 mg/kg and infused every 2 weeks.

In its sample, this clone was seen a few times. The target antigen is unknown. The study, taken as a whole, reports: What antigens the expanded peripheral T cells recognized was never established. Clonal expansion among partial responders at 0.1-3.0 mg/kg ranked near the lowest. Clonal expansion from baseline to week 6 occurred in both CD4+ and CD8+ T cells.

The CDR3 loop spans 15 amino acids. V was pared by 6 bases and J by 11 bases, with 16 bases of the junction left unmatched. Germline V gene lookup returns CDR1 MNHNS and CDR2 SASEGT. The method was immunoSEQ multiplex PCR; TCRdb's version includes in-frame clones alone and lacks a portion of them. The sample includes roughly 70,000 clones, 65% to 85% of them seen just once. The V gene is TRBV6-1, the J gene TRBJ1-5; the match to TRBD1 covers 7 bases. The sample here was CD4+ or CD8+ T cells sorted from blood, taken in a trial of the OX40 agonist ivuxolimab. The sequence came from an adult with an advanced solid tumor such as melanoma, head and neck, liver or kidney cancer. CDR3 protein: CASSIGQVQNPTQHF. As DNA, the CDR3 is TGTGCCAGCAGCATAGGACAGGTCCAAAATCCCACCCAGCATTTT.